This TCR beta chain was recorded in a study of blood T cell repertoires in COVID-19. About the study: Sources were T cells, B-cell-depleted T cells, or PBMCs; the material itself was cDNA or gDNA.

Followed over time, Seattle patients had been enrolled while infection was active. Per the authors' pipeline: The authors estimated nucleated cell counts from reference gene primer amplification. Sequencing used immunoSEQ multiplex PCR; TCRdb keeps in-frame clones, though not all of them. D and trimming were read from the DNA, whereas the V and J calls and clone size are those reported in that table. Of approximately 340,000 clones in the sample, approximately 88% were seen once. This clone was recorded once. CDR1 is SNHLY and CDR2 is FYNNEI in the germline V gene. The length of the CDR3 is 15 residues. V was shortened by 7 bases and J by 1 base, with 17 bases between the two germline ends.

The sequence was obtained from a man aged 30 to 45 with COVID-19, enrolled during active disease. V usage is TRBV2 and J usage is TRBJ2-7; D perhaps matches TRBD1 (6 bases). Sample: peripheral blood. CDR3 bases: TGTGCCAGCAATTATCTTCGGGACAATTCCTACGAGCAGTACTTC. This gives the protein CASNYLRDNSYEQYF.